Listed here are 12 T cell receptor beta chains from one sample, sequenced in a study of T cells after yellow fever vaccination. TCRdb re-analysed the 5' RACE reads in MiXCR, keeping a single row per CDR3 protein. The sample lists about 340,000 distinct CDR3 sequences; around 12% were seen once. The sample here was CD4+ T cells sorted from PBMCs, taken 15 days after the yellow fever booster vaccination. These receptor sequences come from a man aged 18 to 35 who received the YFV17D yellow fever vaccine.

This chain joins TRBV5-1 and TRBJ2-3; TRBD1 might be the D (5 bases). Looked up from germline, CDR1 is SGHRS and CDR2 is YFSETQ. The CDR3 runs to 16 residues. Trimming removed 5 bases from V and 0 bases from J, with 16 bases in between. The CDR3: CASSPPQVSSTDTQYF. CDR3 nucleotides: TGCGCCAGCAGTCCACCACAGGTTTCTAGCACAGATACGCAGTATTTT.

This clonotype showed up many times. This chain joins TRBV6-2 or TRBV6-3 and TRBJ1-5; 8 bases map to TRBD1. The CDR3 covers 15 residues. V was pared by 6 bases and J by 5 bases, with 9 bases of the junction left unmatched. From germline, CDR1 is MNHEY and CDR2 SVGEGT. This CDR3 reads CASSRTGWGHQPQHF. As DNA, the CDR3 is TGTGCCAGCAGCAGGACAGGGTGGGGGCATCAGCCCCAGCATTTT.

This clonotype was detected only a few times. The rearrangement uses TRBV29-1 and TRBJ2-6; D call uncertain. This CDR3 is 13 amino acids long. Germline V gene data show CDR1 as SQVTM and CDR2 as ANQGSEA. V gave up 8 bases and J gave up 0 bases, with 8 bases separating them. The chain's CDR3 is CSFRNSGANVLTF. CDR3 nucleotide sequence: TGCAGCTTTAGAAACTCTGGGGCCAACGTCCTGACTTTC. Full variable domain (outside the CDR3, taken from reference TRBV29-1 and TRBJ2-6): SAVISQKPSRDICQRGTSLTIQCQVDSQVTMMFWYRQQPGQSLTLIATANQGSEATYESGFVIDKFPISRPNLTFSTLTVSNMSPEDSSIYLCSFRNSGANVLTFGAGSRLTVL.

CDR3 region: CASVPDRGGSPLHF. The CDR3 DNA sequence: TGTGCCAGCGTCCCGGACAGGGGCGGTTCACCCCTCCACTTT. The chain carries TRBV18 and TRBJ1-6; 9 positions match TRBD1. The CDR3 contains 14 residues. Germline lookup yields CDR1 KGHSH and CDR2 LQKENI. V was pared by 8 bases and J by 9 bases, with 8 bases of the junction left unmatched.

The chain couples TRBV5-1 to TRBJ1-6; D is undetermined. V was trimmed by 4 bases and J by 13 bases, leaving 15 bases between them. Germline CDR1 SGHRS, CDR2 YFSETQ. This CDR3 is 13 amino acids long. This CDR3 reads CASSTESRPPLHF. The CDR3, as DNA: TGCGCCAGCAGCACCGAATCCCGCCCCCCCCTCCACTTT. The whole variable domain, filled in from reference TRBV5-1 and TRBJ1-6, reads KAGVTQTPRYLIKTRGQQVTLSCSPISGHRSVSWYQQTPGQGLQFLFEYFSETQRNKGNFPGRFSGRQFSNSRSEMNVSTLELGDSALYLCASSTESRPPLHFGNGTRLTVT.

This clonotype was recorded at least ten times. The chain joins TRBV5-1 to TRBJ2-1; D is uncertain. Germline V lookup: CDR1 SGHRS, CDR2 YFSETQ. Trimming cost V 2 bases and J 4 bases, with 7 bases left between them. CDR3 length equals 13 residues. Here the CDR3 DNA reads TGCGCCAGCAGCTTTATACGGTACAATGAGCAGTTCTTC. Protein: CASSFIRYNEQFF.

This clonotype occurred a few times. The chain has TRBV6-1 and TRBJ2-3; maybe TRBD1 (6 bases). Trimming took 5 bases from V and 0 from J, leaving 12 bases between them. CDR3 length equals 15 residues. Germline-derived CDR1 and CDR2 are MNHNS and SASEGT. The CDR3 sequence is CASSYRDISTDTQYF. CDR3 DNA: TGTGCCAGCAGTTACCGGGACATTAGCACAGATACGCAGTATTTT.

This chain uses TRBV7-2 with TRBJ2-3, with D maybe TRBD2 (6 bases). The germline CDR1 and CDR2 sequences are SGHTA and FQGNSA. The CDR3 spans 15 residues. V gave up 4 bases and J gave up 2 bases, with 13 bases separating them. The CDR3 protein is CASSSSSGVTDTQYF. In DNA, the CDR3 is TGTGCCAGCAGCTCCTCCTCGGGAGTCACAGATACGCAGTATTTT. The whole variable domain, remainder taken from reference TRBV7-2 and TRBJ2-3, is GAGVSQSPSNKVTEKGKDVELRCDPISGHTALYWYRQSLGQGLEFLIYFQGNSAPDKSGLPSDRFSAERTGGSVSTLTIQRTQQEDSAVYLCASSSSSGVTDTQYFGPGTRLTVL.

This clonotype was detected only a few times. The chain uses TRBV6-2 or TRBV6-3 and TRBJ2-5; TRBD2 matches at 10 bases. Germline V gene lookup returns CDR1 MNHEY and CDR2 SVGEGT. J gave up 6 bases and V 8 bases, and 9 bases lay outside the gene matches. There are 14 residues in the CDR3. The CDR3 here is CASARSGGEKTQYF. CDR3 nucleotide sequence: TGTGCCAGCGCCCGAAGCGGGGGGGAAAAGACCCAGTACTTC.

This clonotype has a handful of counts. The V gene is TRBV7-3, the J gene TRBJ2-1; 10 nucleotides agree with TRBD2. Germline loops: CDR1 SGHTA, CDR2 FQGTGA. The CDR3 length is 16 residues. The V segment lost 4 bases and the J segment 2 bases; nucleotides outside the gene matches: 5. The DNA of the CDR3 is TGTGCCAGCAGCTCCAGCGGGGGGGCCACCTACAATGAGCAGTTCTTC. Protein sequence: CASSSSGGATYNEQFF.

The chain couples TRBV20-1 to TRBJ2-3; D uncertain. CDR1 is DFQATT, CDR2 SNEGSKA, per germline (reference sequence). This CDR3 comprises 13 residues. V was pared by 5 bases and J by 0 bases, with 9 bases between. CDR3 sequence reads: CSASDGSTDTQYF. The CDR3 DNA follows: TGCAGTGCTTCGGACGGGAGCACAGATACGCAGTATTTT.

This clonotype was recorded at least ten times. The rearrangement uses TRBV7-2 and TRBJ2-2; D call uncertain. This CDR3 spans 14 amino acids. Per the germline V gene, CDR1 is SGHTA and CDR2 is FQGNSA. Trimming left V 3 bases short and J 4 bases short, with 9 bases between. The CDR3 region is CASSLQAATGELFF. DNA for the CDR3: TGTGCCAGCAGCTTGCAGGCGGCCACCGGGGAGCTGTTTTTT.